The entry that follows covers one T cell receptor beta chain sequence. The target antigen is unknown. The data originate from a study of human thymus T cells. Study outcomes and limitations: Thymic and blood repertoires appeared to carry a bias in their V and J gene usage.

Only in-frame clones appear in the TCRdb table, and some are missing; sequencing was by immunoSEQ multiplex PCR. Of more than 50,000 clones in the sample, roughly 94% were seen once. This CDR3 region has 11 residues. CDR1 is DFQATT, CDR2 SNEGSKA, per germline (reference sequence). Trimming cost V 4 bases and J 7 bases, with 7 bases left between them. The donors were infants in Finland with congenital heart defects, otherwise immunologically healthy. An approximately 0.45-1 mL peripheral blood aliquot was taken intraoperatively from four of eight donors. The receptor was derived from a boy in the first two years of life with a congenital heart defect but otherwise immunologically healthy. The sequenced material came from blood. The chain employs TRBV20-1 and TRBJ2-2; the D is unclear. The CDR3 DNA reads as TGCAGTGCTACTCCTCTCGGGGAGCTGTTTTTT. This gives the protein CSATPLGELFF.